These 30 T cell receptor beta chains were all obtained from the same sample, sequenced in a study of T cell responses to AZD1222 COVID-19 vaccine. The table came from immunoSEQ multiplex PCR; TCRdb's copy has only in-frame clones and leaves some out. This sample has some 150,000 clones; around 92% occur once, and the top ten carry 3.6%. The input for sequencing was peripheral blood, taken 28 days after the second AZD1222 dose. Every receptor here comes from an adult who received the AZD1222 COVID-19 vaccine.

The chain employs TRBV5-6 and TRBJ2-7; 14 bases match TRBD2. The CDR3 length is 15 residues. V dropped 4 bases and J dropped 4; count of bases not matched to a gene: 4. Germline V gene lookup returns CDR1 SGHDT and CDR2 YYEEEE. The CDR3 loop is CASSLTSGRVYEQYF. The CDR3 region has the DNA TGTGCCAGCAGCCTGACTAGCGGGAGGGTATACGAGCAGTACTTC.

J is TRBJ1-2 and V is TRBV15; perhaps TRBD1 as D (6 bases). The germline V gene encodes CDR1 LNHNV and CDR2 YYDKDF (reference sequence). V dropped 7 bases and J dropped 2 bases, with 11 bases sitting between them. The CDR3 sequence is 13 residues long. The DNA for the CDR3 is TGTGCCACCACTCCGGACAGCAACTATGGCTACACCTTC. Protein product: CATTPDSNYGYTF.

The chain recombines TRBV20-1 with TRBJ1-1, with no clear D. CDR3 length: 11 amino acids. Germline CDR1 and CDR2: DFQATT and SNEGSKA (reference sequence). Trimming left V 1 base short and J 6 bases short, with 6 bases between. CDR3 coding DNA: TGCAGTGCTAGAGCCGGATCTGAAGCTTTCTTT. This gives the protein CSARAGSEAFF.

This chain connects TRBV28 to TRBJ1-4; 8 bases align to TRBD1. With 7 bases clipped from V and 7 bases from J, the junction kept 11 bases outside the gene matches. The CDR3 runs 15 residues. CDR1 MDHEN and CDR2 SYDVKM come from the germline V gene. This chain's CDR3 is CASTPLGRGLEKLFF. The CDR3 DNA sequence: TGTGCCAGCACCCCCCTGGGCAGGGGGCTTGAAAAACTGTTTTTT.

The chain has TRBV27 and TRBJ1-6; maybe TRBD1 (6 bases). Trimming stripped 5 bases from V and 8 bases from J, with 25 bases between. The CDR3 contains 18 residues. The germline gives CDR1 MNHEY, CDR2 SMNVEV (reference sequence). The CDR3 protein is CASSLNRQAPLRDSPLHF. In DNA, the CDR3 is TGTGCCAGCAGTCTCAATCGACAGGCGCCGTTGCGCGATTCACCCCTCCACTTT.

This sequence joins TRBV2 and TRBJ1-6; tentative D call: TRBD1 (6 bases). The ends were cut back, 6 bases at V and 2 bases at J, with 11 bases in the middle. Germline V gives CDR1 SNHLY, CDR2 FYNNEI. The CDR3 is 15 amino acids. The CDR3 region has the DNA TGTGCCAGCAGGAGCCGGGACACCTATAATTCACCCCTCCACTTT. Translated, it gives CASRSRDTYNSPLHF.

The V and J genes are TRBV5-1 and TRBJ2-7; the match to TRBD2 covers 10 bases. V was clipped by 5 bases and J by 2 bases; unmatched bases: 7. Germline V CDR1 and CDR2: SGHRS, YFSETQ. This CDR3 has 15 residues. The CDR3 region is CASRSSSGSTYEQYF. The CDR3 nucleotides read TGCGCCAGCAGGTCGTCTAGCGGGAGCACCTACGAGCAGTACTTC.

The V and J genes are TRBV10-3 and TRBJ1-2; D gene unclear. Germline V gene data show CDR1 as ENHRY and CDR2 as SYGVKD. V was clipped by 0 bases and J by 3 bases, with 17 bases between them. This CDR3 region has 17 residues. The CDR3 nucleotides are TGTGCCATCAGTGAGTCTTGGCAGGTTCAAGGCGACTATGGCTACACCTTC. This encodes CAISESWQVQGDYGYTF.

This clone showed up just once. The chain uses TRBV11-2 and TRBJ1-2, with unresolved D. Trimming took 4 bases from V and 7 from J, leaving 7 bases between them. The CDR3 is made up of 11 amino acids. Germline V lookup: CDR1 SGHAT, CDR2 FQNNGV. CDR3 region: CASSSRTGYTF. Written as DNA, the CDR3 is TGTGCCAGCAGCTCCCGGACTGGCTACACCTTC.

The chain combines TRBV6-4 with TRBJ2-1; 7 bases map to TRBD2. V gave up 4 bases and J gave up 3 bases; unmatched junction bases: 6. Per the germline V gene, CDR1 is MRHNA and CDR2 is SNTAGT. The CDR3 runs to 15 residues. CDR3 sequence (DNA): TGTGCCAGCAGTGCAACACTAGCGAACTACAATGAGCAGTTCTTC. Translated: CASSATLANYNEQFF.

This clone showed up just a few times. The J gene is TRBJ2-2, the V gene TRBV2; a possible D gene is TRBD1 (6 bases). CDR1 and CDR2 (germline): SNHLY, FYNNEI. CDR3 size: 14 residues. V lost 7 bases to trimming and J lost 2 bases, with 11 bases between them. CDR3 sequence: CASKGDVNTGELFF. The CDR3 DNA follows: TGTGCCAGCAAGGGGGACGTCAACACCGGGGAGCTGTTTTTT.

The sample holds a few counts of this clone. The chain uses TRBV7-9 and TRBJ2-1; perhaps TRBD2 as D (6 bases). This CDR3 contains 12 residues. Germline CDR1 is SEHNR and CDR2 is FQNEAQ (reference sequence). V lost 5 bases and J 9 bases, leaving 11 bases between the germline ends. The CDR3: CASSPGTLEQFF. CDR3 nucleotide sequence: TGTGCCAGCAGCCCGGGGACTCTTGAGCAGTTCTTC.

This clone was found once. The chain has TRBV9 and TRBJ1-2; 8 bases align to TRBD1. J gave up 13 bases and V 5 bases, and 7 bases lay outside the gene matches. Germline V gives CDR1 SGDLS, CDR2 YYNGEE. This CDR3 has 11 amino acids. CDR3 in DNA: TGTGCCAGCAGAGGACAGGGAGCGTCCACCTTC. The encoded protein is CASRGQGASTF.

J is TRBJ1-2 and V is TRBV7-9, with 7 bases identical to TRBD1. Unmatched junction bases numbered 4, after V lost 0 bases and J lost 6 bases. The germline V gene encodes CDR1 SEHNR and CDR2 FQNEAQ (reference sequence). CDR3 size: 14 residues. The CDR3 here is CASSLAGRGDGYTF. DNA for the CDR3: TGTGCCAGCAGCTTAGCGGGCAGGGGGGATGGCTACACCTTC.

The chain recombines TRBV19 with TRBJ2-2; TRBD2 aligns across 7 bases. The CDR3 consists of 15 residues. Germline V gene lookup returns CDR1 LNHDA and CDR2 SQIVND (reference sequence). J gave up 3 bases and V 3 bases, and 4 bases lay outside the gene matches. This chain's CDR3 is CASSIPGRDTGELFF. DNA of the CDR3: TGTGCCAGTAGTATTCCAGGGAGGGACACCGGGGAGCTGTTTTTT.

The chain has TRBV19 and TRBJ1-1, with D tentatively TRBD1 (5 bases). The CDR3 has 16 residues. The germline CDR1 and CDR2 sequences are LNHDA and SQIVND (reference sequence). V gave up 7 bases and J gave up 3 bases, with 21 bases separating them. The CDR3 sequence is CASTNVGGEMDTEAFF. CDR3 sequence (DNA): TGTGCCAGTACTAACGTGGGGGGGGAAATGGACACTGAAGCTTTCTTT.

This chain connects TRBV28 to TRBJ1-5; 7 nucleotides agree with TRBD1. The germline V gene encodes CDR1 MDHEN and CDR2 SYDVKM. The CDR3 sequence is 14 residues long. The V and J ends lost 4 bases and 7 bases, in that order; junction bases with no gene match: 7. This CDR3 reads CASSSTGLGQPQHF. The DNA of the CDR3 is TGTGCCAGCAGTTCGACAGGGTTGGGGCAGCCCCAGCATTTT.

The chain uses TRBV28 and TRBJ1-1; D not certain. In germline, CDR1 is MDHEN, CDR2 SYDVKM. The CDR3 length is 15 residues. Trimming pared 4 bases from V and 0 bases from J, leaving 12 bases between. DNA of the CDR3: TGTGCCAGCAGTTCGCCTCCAGCCATGAACACTGAAGCTTTCTTT. It specifies CASSSPPAMNTEAFF.

In its sample, this clone was seen a few times. The chain's CDR3 is CASSSGGLGRFGYTF. CDR3 in DNA: TGTGCCAGCAGTTCGGGGGGCCTGGGGCGATTTGGCTACACCTTC. The genes are TRBV28 and TRBJ1-2; possible D gene TRBD1, 6 bases. The CDR3 covers 15 residues. Trimming pared 4 bases from V and 7 bases from J, leaving 19 bases between. CDR1 is MDHEN, CDR2 SYDVKM, per germline.

This chain connects TRBV28 to TRBJ2-3, with 10 positions matching TRBD1. CDR3 length: 16 residues. From germline, CDR1 is MDHEN and CDR2 SYDVKM. V shed 5 bases, J shed 2 bases, and the junction held 7 bases outside the gene matches. CDR3 in DNA: TGTGCCAGCAGTCCCGGGACAGGGGTGGACACAGATACGCAGTATTTT. Translated, it gives CASSPGTGVDTDTQYF.

This chain links TRBV6-6 with TRBJ1-2; D is unclear. The CDR3 has 14 amino acids. Germline-derived CDR1 and CDR2 are MNHNY and SVGAGI (reference sequence). Deletions cut 0 bases from V and 2 bases from J, with 7 bases between. In nucleotides, the CDR3 is TGTGCCAGCAGTTACTCTACGGGGAACTATGGCTACACCTTC. As protein: CASSYSTGNYGYTF.

The V call is TRBV15, the J call TRBJ1-6; the match to TRBD1 covers 7 bases. CDR1 is LNHNV, CDR2 YYDKDF, per germline (reference sequence). With V trimmed by 1 base and J by 9 bases, 6 bases remained unmatched. The CDR3 contains 15 residues. CDR3 protein: CATSRGTGVLSPLHF. CDR3 sequence (DNA): TGTGCCACCAGCAGAGGAACAGGGGTTCTTTCACCCCTCCACTTT.

The chain is built from TRBV11-2 and TRBJ2-7; D gene ambiguous. Looked up from germline, CDR1 is SGHAT and CDR2 is FQNNGV. V lost 4 bases and J 4 bases, leaving 8 bases between the germline ends. The length of the CDR3 is 12 residues. Written as DNA, the CDR3 is TGTGCCAGCAGCTGGACGGCTTACGAGCAGTACTTC. Its translation: CASSWTAYEQYF.

The chain recombines TRBV11-2 with TRBJ1-4; D unclear. Germline CDR1 SGHAT, CDR2 FQNNGV. Trimming stripped 0 bases from V and 8 bases from J, with 10 bases between. The CDR3 spans 14 residues. The CDR3 spells CASSLERWSEKLFF. In nucleotides, the CDR3 is TGTGCCAGCAGCTTAGAGCGGTGGTCGGAAAAACTGTTTTTT. The complete variable domain, with remaining parts taken from reference TRBV11-2 and TRBJ1-4, reads EAGVAQSPRYKIIEKRQSVAFWCNPISGHATLYWYQQILGQGPKLLIQFQNNGVVDDSQLPKDRFSAERLKGVDSTLKIQPAKLEDSAVYLCASSLERWSEKLFFGSGTQLSVL.

The chain is built from TRBV24-1 and TRBJ2-1; possibly TRBD1 or TRBD2 for D (5 bases each). The CDR3 is made up of 14 amino acids. V lost 7 bases, J lost 0 bases, and 9 bases lay in between. The germline CDR1 and CDR2 sequences are KGHDR and SFDVKD. This chain's CDR3 is CATSRDDSYNEQFF. For the CDR3, the DNA is TGTGCCACCAGCCGGGACGACTCCTACAATGAGCAGTTCTTC.

Remarks on this clone: Different DNA sequences within this sample yield the same CDR3. The chain employs TRBV6-5 and TRBJ1-1, with TRBD1 matching 7 bases. Germline CDR1 is MNHEY and CDR2 is SVGAGI. J was trimmed by 2 bases and V by 8 bases; bases with no gene match: 2. This CDR3 contains 12 residues. The CDR3 reads CASRQGNTEAFF. DNA for the CDR3: TGTGCCAGCCGACAGGGAAACACTGAAGCTTTCTTT.

The chain has TRBV27 and TRBJ1-5; D unresolved. The CDR3 loop spans 13 amino acids. Trimming removed 2 bases at V and 6 bases at J, with 8 bases between. Germline CDR1 is MNHEY and CDR2 is SMNVEV (reference sequence). The CDR3 sequence is CASSLGVGQPQHF. CDR3 in DNA: TGTGCCAGCAGTTTAGGTGTCGGTCAGCCCCAGCATTTT.

CDR3 residues: CASSHYRDSGELFF. The CDR3 nucleotides are TGTGCCAGCAGTCACTACAGGGACTCCGGGGAGCTGTTTTTT. The V gene is TRBV6-6, the J gene TRBJ2-2; either TRBD1 or TRBD2 may supply D (6 bases each). CDR1 MNHNY and CDR2 SVGAGI come from the germline V gene (reference sequence). V was trimmed by 5 bases and J by 6 bases, leaving 13 bases between them. The length of the CDR3 is 14 residues.

The chain joins TRBV6-5 to TRBJ1-2, with TRBD1 matching over 7 bases. V shed 6 bases, J shed 5 bases, and the junction held 0 bases outside the gene matches. The germline gives CDR1 MNHEY, CDR2 SVGAGI. This CDR3 is built from 11 residues. The CDR3 reads CASRTGYGYTF. The CDR3 DNA reads TGTGCCAGCAGGACAGGGTATGGCTACACCTTC.

The table lists this clone with a few counts. The chain has TRBV10-3 and TRBJ1-1; tentative D call: TRBD1 (5 bases). V was clipped by 7 bases and J by 1 base, with 13 bases between them. The CDR3 totals 14 residues. Germline-derived CDR1 and CDR2 are ENHRY and SYGVKD. The CDR3 bases are TGTGCCATCACCTCGGGGCCACCGAACACTGAAGCTTTCTTT. It specifies CAITSGPPNTEAFF.